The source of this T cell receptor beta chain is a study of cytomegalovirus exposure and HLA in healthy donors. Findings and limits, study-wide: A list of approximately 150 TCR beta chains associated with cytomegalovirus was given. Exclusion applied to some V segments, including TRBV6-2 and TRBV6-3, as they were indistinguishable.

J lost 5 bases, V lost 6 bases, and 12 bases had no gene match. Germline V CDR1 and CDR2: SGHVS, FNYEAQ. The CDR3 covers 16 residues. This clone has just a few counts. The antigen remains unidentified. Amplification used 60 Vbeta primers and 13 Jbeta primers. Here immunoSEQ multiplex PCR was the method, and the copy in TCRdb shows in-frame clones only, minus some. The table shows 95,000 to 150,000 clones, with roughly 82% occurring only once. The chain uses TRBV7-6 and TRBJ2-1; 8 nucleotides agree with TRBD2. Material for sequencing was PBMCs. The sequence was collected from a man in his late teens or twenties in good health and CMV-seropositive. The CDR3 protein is CASRPGLGDWDNEQFF. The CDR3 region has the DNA TGTGCCAGCAGGCCGGGACTAGGGGACTGGGACAATGAGCAGTTCTTC.